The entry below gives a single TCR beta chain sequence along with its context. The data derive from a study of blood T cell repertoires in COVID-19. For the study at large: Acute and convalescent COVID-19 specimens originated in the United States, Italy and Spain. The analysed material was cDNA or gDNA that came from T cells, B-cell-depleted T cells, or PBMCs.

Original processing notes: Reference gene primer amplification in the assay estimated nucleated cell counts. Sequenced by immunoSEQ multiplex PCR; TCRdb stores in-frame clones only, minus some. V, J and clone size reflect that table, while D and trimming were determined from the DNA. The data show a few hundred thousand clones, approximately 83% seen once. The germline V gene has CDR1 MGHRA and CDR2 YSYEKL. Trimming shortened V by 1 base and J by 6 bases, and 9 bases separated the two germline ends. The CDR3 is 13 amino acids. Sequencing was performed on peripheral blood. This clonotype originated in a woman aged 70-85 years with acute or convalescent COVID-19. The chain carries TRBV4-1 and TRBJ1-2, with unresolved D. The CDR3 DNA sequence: TGCGCCAGCAGCCAAGGAGGTGGAGATGGCTACACCTTC. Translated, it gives CASSQGGGDGYTF.